These 16 T cell receptor beta chains were all obtained from the same sample, sequenced in a study of cytomegalovirus exposure and HLA in healthy donors listed by TCRdb under 2017. To prepare the library, the immunoSEQ multiplex PCR assay was applied. The multiplex PCR relied on a mix of 60 forward primers for TCR Vbeta segments and 13 reverse primers for TCR Jbeta segments. The clones in this table, taken by TCRdb from immuneACCESS, are in-frame only. Not every clone is retained; where verified, under half of the shortfall comes from an unresolved V gene, and the cause of the rest is unknown. Within this sample are about 190,000 clones, with roughly 80% of them counted one time only. About 3.1% of the sample comes from the top ten. Sequencing used PBMCs. These receptors came from a woman between 25 and 40 years old in good health and CMV-seropositive.

This clone was picked up one time. The chain recombines TRBV19 with TRBJ2-1; D not certain. V was shortened by 3 bases and J by 4 bases, with 7 bases between the two germline ends. This CDR3 has 13 amino acids. The germline V gene encodes CDR1 LNHDA and CDR2 SQIVND (reference sequence). The CDR3 spells CASSMGFYNEQFF. As DNA, the CDR3 is TGTGCCAGTAGTATGGGCTTTTACAATGAGCAGTTCTTC.

The chain couples TRBV6-1 to TRBJ2-2; tentatively, D is TRBD2 (5 bases). With 6 bases removed from V and 3 bases from J, the gap between germline ends came to 8 bases. The CDR3 is made up of 13 amino acids. Germline V gene lookup returns CDR1 MNHNS and CDR2 SASEGT. Here the CDR3 reads CASRTRDTGELFF. The CDR3, as DNA: TGTGCCAGCAGGACGAGGGACACCGGGGAGCTGTTTTTT.

CDR3 sequence: CASSRLADYNEQFF. For the CDR3, the DNA is TGTGCCAGCAGTCGACTAGCGGATTACAATGAGCAGTTCTTC. The J gene is TRBJ2-1, the V gene TRBV6-5; TRBD2 matches at 9 bases. Germline CDR1 reads MNHEY; CDR2 reads SVGAGI. Trimming cost V 5 bases and J 4 bases; bases outside gene matches: 3. The CDR3 sequence is 14 residues long.

The V gene is TRBV5-4, the J gene TRBJ2-5; D is unclear. CDR3 length: 16 residues. Trimming shortened V by 4 bases and J by 5 bases, and 21 bases separated the two germline ends. CDR1 and CDR2 (germline): SGHNT, YYREEE (reference sequence). The CDR3 bases are TGTGCCAGCAGCGTAACGAGATTAGTGAAGTCGGAGACCCAGTACTTC. Protein: CASSVTRLVKSETQYF.

This clone was seen just once. CDR3 region: CASSWEREAYEQYF. The CDR3 nucleotides read TGTGCCAGCAGTTGGGAACGGGAGGCCTACGAGCAGTACTTC. The chain has TRBV27 and TRBJ2-7, with 7 bases that match TRBD2. V trimming: 4 bases; J trimming: 2 bases; junction bases outside the gene matches: 5. The germline gives CDR1 MNHEY, CDR2 SMNVEV (reference sequence). This CDR3 is built from 14 residues.

The chain couples TRBV11-2 to TRBJ2-3, with 8 bases identical to TRBD2. Germline CDR1 is SGHAT and CDR2 is FQNNGV. This CDR3 is built from 14 residues. J gave up 5 bases and V 2 bases, and 3 bases lay outside the gene matches. The CDR3 coding sequence is TGTGCCAGCAGCTTAACGAGCGGGAGAGATACGCAGTATTTT. It encodes CASSLTSGRDTQYF. The full variable domain, with the rest looked up from reference TRBV11-2 and TRBJ2-3, is EAGVAQSPRYKIIEKRQSVAFWCNPISGHATLYWYQQILGQGPKLLIQFQNNGVVDDSQLPKDRFSAERLKGVDSTLKIQPAKLEDSAVYLCASSLTSGRDTQYFGPGTRLTVL.

The chain combines TRBV23-1 with TRBJ2-7; 9 bases agree with TRBD2. TRBV23-1 qualifies as an ORF whose function is uncertain. The CDR3 totals 15 residues. V trimming: 6 bases; J trimming: 1 base; junction bases outside the gene matches: 7. Here the CDR3 DNA reads TGCGCCAGCAGCCTCCGGACTAGCGAATCCTACGAGCAGTACTTC. It specifies CASSLRTSESYEQYF.

The chain couples TRBV7-6 to TRBJ2-1; TRBD1 matches 9 bases. This CDR3 spans 16 amino acids. In germline, CDR1 is SGHVS, CDR2 FNYEAQ. Unmatched junction bases numbered 8, after V lost 3 bases and J lost 5 bases. The CDR3 DNA sequence: TGTGCCAGCAGCTTGCCCACAGGGGGCCACGACAATGAGCAGTTCTTC. Translating gives CASSLPTGGHDNEQFF.

This clone was picked up a small number of times. The rearrangement uses TRBV7-2 and TRBJ1-1; the match to TRBD1 covers 10 bases. Germline CDR1 reads SGHTA; CDR2 reads FQGNSA. The CDR3 is 16 amino acids. V was clipped by 4 bases and J by 6 bases; unmatched bases: 11. This chain's CDR3 is CASSSDSGTGAPEAFF. The CDR3 bases are TGTGCCAGCAGCTCAGACTCCGGGACAGGGGCACCTGAAGCTTTCTTT.

The chain couples TRBV7-2 to TRBJ2-5; 9 bases align to TRBD1. The CDR3 length is 14 residues. Trimming cost V 3 bases and J 5 bases; bases outside gene matches: 4. The germline CDR1 and CDR2 sequences are SGHTA and FQGNSA. The CDR3 bases are TGTGCCAGCAGCTTTGGGACAGGGTTGGAGACCCAGTACTTC. It is translated as CASSFGTGLETQYF. The full variable domain, its missing parts supplied by reference TRBV7-2 and TRBJ2-5, is GAGVSQSPSNKVTEKGKDVELRCDPISGHTALYWYRQSLGQGLEFLIYFQGNSAPDKSGLPSDRFSAERTGGSVSTLTIQRTQQEDSAVYLCASSFGTGLETQYFGPGTRLLVL.

The CDR3: CASTFARGSTEAFF. The CDR3 nucleotides are TGTGCCAGCACCTTCGCCAGGGGTAGCACTGAAGCTTTCTTT. This rearrangement joins TRBV6-1 to TRBJ1-1, with a possible D match to TRBD1 (6 bases). The CDR3 is 14 amino acids. V was clipped by 7 bases and J by 4 bases, with 16 bases between them. The germline gives CDR1 MNHNS, CDR2 SASEGT.

The V call is TRBV4-1, the J call TRBJ2-3; TRBD2 matches at 13 bases. The V and J ends lost 7 bases and 4 bases, in that order; junction bases with no gene match: 11. The V gene's germline CDR1 is MGHRA and CDR2 YSYEKL. This CDR3 spans 17 amino acids. The CDR3 DNA reads as TGCGCCAGCACCTCCCCCGGACTAGCGGGAGCTTCAGATACGCAGTATTTT. Its translation is CASTSPGLAGASDTQYF.

This rearrangement joins TRBV18 to TRBJ1-2; no reliable D call. From germline, CDR1 is KGHSH and CDR2 LQKENI. V was pared by 2 bases and J by 1 base, with 8 bases between. The CDR3 length is 14 residues. CDR3: CASSPKADNYGYTF. DNA of the CDR3: TGTGCCAGCTCACCAAAAGCCGATAACTATGGCTACACCTTC.

This clone has a handful of counts. This chain uses TRBV6-6 with TRBJ2-2, with D possibly being TRBD1 (6 bases). V was trimmed by 4 bases and J by 3 bases, leaving 9 bases between them. Germline CDR1 reads MNHNY; CDR2 reads SVGAGI (reference sequence). The CDR3 contains 14 residues. This CDR3 reads CASSFRGDTGELFF. The CDR3 DNA sequence: TGTGCCAGCAGTTTCAGGGGAGACACCGGGGAGCTGTTTTTT.

This chain uses TRBV10-3 with TRBJ2-3, with D possibly being TRBD2 (5 bases). The CDR3 consists of 15 residues. In germline, CDR1 is ENHRY, CDR2 SYGVKD. The germline V and J ends were trimmed by 10 bases and 6 bases, with 23 bases remaining between them. The CDR3 loop reads CATARARPPGDTQYF. The CDR3 coding sequence is TGTGCCACCGCGAGGGCGAGACCACCCGGGGATACGCAGTATTTT.

The rearrangement links TRBV27 to TRBJ2-3; D is ambiguous. V dropped 0 bases and J dropped 0 bases, with 16 bases sitting between them. The CDR3 is 18 amino acids. The germline gives CDR1 MNHEY, CDR2 SMNVEV (reference sequence). CDR3 DNA: TGTGCCAGCAGTTTATCGAGATTCGCCTTAAGTAGCACAGATACGCAGTATTTT. This translates into CASSLSRFALSSTDTQYF.